The 5 T cell receptor beta chains presented below share a single source sample, sequenced in a study of blood T cell repertoires in COVID-19. Data came from immunoSEQ multiplex PCR; TCRdb stores just in-frame clones and leaves some out. The sample yields 180,000 or so clones, over 70% seen once. The sample was PBMCs or T cells enriched from blood (not recorded which). These receptors came from a man aged 60 to 69 who had been exposed to COVID-19.

This clone has more than one count but fewer than ten. V is TRBV27 and J is TRBJ1-6; D may be TRBD1 (5 bases). V lost 0 bases, J lost 0 bases, and 9 bases lay in between. The CDR3 runs 17 residues. Germline V gives CDR1 MNHEY, CDR2 SMNVEV (reference sequence). CDR3 protein: CASSLSEDSSYNSPLHF. CDR3 DNA sequence: TGTGCCAGCAGTTTATCTGAAGACAGCTCCTATAATTCACCCCTCCACTTT.

The table lists this clone with a few counts. The V call is TRBV19, the J call TRBJ1-3; D is unresolved. CDR3 length: 18 amino acids. In germline, CDR1 is LNHDA, CDR2 SQIVND (reference sequence). The V end was cut by 5 bases, the J end by 0 bases, with 20 bases between. The CDR3 nucleotides are TGTGCCAGTAGTCCCCGCCCCGGGATGGGGAGCTCTGGAAACACCATATATTTT. Protein sequence: CASSPRPGMGSSGNTIYF.

A single count supports this clone. The chain carries TRBV19 and TRBJ2-1; TRBD2 agrees at 7 bases. V was pared by 5 bases and J by 7 bases, with 11 bases of the junction left unmatched. In germline, CDR1 is LNHDA, CDR2 SQIVND (reference sequence). CDR3 length: 15 amino acids. CDR3 bases: TGTGCCAGTAGTCTCGCGGGAGTCCCGGGGAATGAGCAGTTCTTC. This codes for CASSLAGVPGNEQFF.

A single count supports this clone. The chain joins TRBV11-2 to TRBJ1-1, with 7 bases that match TRBD1. V was pared by 5 bases and J by 7 bases, with 10 bases of the junction left unmatched. The CDR3 has 14 residues. The germline V gene has CDR1 SGHAT and CDR2 FQNNGV. In DNA form, the CDR3 reads TGTGCCAGCAGCCCCGAGATCCGGACAGGTGAAGCTTTCTTT. Encoded protein: CASSPEIRTGEAFF.

The J gene is TRBJ2-3, the V gene TRBV9, with TRBD2 matching 12 bases. The CDR3 has 16 residues. Losses at the gene ends were 2 bases for V and 4 bases for J; bases not matched to a gene: 5. CDR1 and CDR2 (germline): SGDLS, YYNGEE. In DNA form, the CDR3 reads TGTGCCAGCAGCGTCGCCCTAGCGGGAGGGCCAGATACGCAGTATTTT. Residues: CASSVALAGGPDTQYF.